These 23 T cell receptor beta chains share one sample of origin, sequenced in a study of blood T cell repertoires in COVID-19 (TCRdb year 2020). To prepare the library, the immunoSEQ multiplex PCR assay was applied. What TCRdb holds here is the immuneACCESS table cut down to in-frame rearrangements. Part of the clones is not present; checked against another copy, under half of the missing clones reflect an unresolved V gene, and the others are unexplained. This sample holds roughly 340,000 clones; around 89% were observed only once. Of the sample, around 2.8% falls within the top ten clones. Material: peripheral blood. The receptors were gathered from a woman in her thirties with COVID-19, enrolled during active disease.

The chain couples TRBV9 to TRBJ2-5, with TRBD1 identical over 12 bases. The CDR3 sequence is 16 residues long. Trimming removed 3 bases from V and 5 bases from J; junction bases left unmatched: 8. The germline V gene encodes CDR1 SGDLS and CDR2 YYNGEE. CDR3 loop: CASSGGQGAVRETQYF. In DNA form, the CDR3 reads TGTGCCAGCAGCGGGGGACAGGGGGCAGTACGGGAGACCCAGTACTTC.

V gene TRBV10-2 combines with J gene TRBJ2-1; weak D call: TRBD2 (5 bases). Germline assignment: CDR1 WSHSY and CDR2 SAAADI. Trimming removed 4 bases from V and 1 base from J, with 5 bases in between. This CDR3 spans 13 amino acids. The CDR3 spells CASSAGSYNEQFF. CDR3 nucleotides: TGCGCCAGCAGTGCGGGGTCCTACAATGAGCAGTTCTTC.

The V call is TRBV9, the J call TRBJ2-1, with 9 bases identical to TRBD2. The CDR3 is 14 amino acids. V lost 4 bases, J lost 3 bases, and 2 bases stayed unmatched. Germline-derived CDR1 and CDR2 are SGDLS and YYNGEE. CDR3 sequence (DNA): TGTGCCAGCAGCCGAGCGGGGGGCTACAATGAGCAGTTCTTC. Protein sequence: CASSRAGGYNEQFF.

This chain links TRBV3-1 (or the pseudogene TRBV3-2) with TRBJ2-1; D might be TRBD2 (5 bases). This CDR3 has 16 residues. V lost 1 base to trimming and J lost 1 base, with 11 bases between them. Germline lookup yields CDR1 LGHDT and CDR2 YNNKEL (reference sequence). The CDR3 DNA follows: TGTGCCAGCAGCCAAGGTGTTAGGAGGTCCTACAATGAGCAGTTCTTC. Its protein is CASSQGVRRSYNEQFF.

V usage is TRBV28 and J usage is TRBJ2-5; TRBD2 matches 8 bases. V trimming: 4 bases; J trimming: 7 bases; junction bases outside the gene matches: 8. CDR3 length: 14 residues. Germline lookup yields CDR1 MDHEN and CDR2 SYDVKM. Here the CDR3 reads CASSSGGGAGTQYF. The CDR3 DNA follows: TGTGCCAGCAGTTCGGGAGGGGGGGCAGGGACCCAGTACTTC.

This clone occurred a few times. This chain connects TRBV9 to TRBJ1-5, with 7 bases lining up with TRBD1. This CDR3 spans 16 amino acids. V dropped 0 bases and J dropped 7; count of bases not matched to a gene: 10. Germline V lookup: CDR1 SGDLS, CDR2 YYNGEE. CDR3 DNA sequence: TGTGCCAGCAGCGTAGAGGAGGGGGCCATTGGGCAGCCCCAGCATTTT. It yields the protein CASSVEEGAIGQPQHF.

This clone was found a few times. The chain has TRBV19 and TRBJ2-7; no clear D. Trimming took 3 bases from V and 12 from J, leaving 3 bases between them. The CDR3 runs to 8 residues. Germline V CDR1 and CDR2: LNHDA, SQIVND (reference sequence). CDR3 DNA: TGTGCCAGTAGTATCGGGTACTTC. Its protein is CASSIGYF.

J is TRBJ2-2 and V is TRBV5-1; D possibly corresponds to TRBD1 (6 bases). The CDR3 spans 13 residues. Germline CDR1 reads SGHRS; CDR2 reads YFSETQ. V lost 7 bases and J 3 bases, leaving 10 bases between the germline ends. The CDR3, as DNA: TGCGCCAGCGGGGGCAGTTACACCGGGGAGCTGTTTTTT. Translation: CASGGSYTGELFF.

The CDR3 nucleotides are TGTGCCAGCAGCTTGGGACAGGGCTCAATTTCCTACAATGAGCAGTTCTTC. Translated, it gives CASSLGQGSISYNEQFF. V and J are TRBV7-9 and TRBJ2-1, with TRBD1 matching 9 bases. The germline CDR1 and CDR2 sequences are SEHNR and FQNEAQ (reference sequence). This CDR3 has 17 amino acids. J lost 1 base, V lost 3 bases, and 7 bases had no gene match.

The CDR3 loop is CASSYRGLGTEAFF. In DNA form, the CDR3 reads TGTGCCAGCAGTTACAGGGGGCTTGGGACTGAAGCTTTCTTT. This chain links TRBV6-5 with TRBJ1-1; 7 bases match TRBD1. Germline V gives CDR1 MNHEY, CDR2 SVGAGI. With 2 bases clipped from V and 5 bases from J, the junction kept 5 bases outside the gene matches. The CDR3 consists of 14 residues.

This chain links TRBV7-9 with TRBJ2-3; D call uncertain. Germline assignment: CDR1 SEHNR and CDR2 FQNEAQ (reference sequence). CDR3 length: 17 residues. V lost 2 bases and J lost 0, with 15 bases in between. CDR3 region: CASSLRFGFGSTDTQYF. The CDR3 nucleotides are TGTGCCAGCAGCTTACGATTCGGTTTCGGTAGCACAGATACGCAGTATTTT.

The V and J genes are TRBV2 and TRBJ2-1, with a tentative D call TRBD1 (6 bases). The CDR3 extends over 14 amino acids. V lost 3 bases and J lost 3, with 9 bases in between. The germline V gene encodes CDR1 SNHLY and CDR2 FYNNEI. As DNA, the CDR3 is TGTGCCAGCAGTGATCAGGGGCACTACAATGAGCAGTTCTTC. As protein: CASSDQGHYNEQFF.

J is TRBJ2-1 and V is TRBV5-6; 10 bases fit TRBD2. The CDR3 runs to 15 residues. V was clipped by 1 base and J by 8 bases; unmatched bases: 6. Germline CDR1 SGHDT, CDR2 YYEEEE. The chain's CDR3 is CASSLSSGSIYEQFF. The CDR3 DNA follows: TGTGCCAGCAGCTTGTCTAGCGGGAGTATCTATGAGCAGTTCTTC.

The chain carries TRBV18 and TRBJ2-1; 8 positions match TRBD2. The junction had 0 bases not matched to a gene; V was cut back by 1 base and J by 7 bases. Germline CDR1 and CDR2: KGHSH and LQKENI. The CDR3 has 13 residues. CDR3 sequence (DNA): TGTGCCAGCTCACCACTAGCGGGGAATGAGCAGTTCTTC. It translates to CASSPLAGNEQFF.

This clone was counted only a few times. The CDR3 spells CASSRTSGEQETQYF. For the CDR3, the DNA is TGTGCCAGCAGCCGGACTAGCGGGGAACAAGAGACCCAGTACTTC. The chain carries TRBV7-9 and TRBJ2-5; 12 bases line up with TRBD2. This CDR3 spans 15 amino acids. V was pared by 5 bases and J by 2 bases, with 3 bases of the junction left unmatched. CDR1 and CDR2 from the germline V gene are SEHNR and FQNEAQ (reference sequence).

DNA for the CDR3: TGCAGTGCTAGTAGCCAGGGGAACACCGGGGAGCTGTTTTTT. Its protein is CSASSQGNTGELFF. This chain links TRBV20-1 with TRBJ2-2; maybe TRBD1 (5 bases). V lost 3 bases to trimming and J lost 1 base, with 9 bases between them. The CDR3 is 14 residues long. Germline loops: CDR1 DFQATT, CDR2 SNEGSKA (reference sequence).

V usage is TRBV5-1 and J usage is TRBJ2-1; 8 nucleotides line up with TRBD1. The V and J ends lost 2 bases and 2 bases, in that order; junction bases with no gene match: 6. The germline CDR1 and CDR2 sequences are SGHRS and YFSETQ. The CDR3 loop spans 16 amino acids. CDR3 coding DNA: TGCGCCAGCAGCTTAGGTGACAGGGGACCCTACAATGAGCAGTTCTTC. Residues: CASSLGDRGPYNEQFF.

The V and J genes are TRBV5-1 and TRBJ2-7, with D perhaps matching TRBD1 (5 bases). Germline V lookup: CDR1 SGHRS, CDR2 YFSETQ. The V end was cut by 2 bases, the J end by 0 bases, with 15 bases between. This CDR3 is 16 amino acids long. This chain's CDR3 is CASSLGVSISSYEQYF. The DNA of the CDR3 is TGCGCCAGCAGCTTAGGGGTAAGTATCAGCTCCTACGAGCAGTACTTC.

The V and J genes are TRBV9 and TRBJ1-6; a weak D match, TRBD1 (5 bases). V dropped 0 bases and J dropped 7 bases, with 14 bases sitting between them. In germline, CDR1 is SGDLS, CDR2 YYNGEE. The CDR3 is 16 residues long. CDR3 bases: TGTGCCAGCAGCGTAGAAGGGGTTGATGGGAATTCACCCCTCCACTTT. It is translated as CASSVEGVDGNSPLHF.

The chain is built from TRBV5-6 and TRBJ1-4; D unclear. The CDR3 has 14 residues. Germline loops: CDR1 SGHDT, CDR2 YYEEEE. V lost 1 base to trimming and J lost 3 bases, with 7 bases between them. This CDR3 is CASSLNSPNEKLFF. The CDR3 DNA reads TGTGCCAGCAGCTTGAACAGCCCTAATGAAAAACTGTTTTTT.

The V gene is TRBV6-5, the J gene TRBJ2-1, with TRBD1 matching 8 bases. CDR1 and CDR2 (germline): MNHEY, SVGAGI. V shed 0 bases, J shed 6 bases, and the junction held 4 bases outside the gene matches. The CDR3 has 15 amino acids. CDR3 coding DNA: TGTGCCAGCAGTTACTCGGAGGACAGGGCCAATGAGCAGTTCTTC. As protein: CASSYSEDRANEQFF.

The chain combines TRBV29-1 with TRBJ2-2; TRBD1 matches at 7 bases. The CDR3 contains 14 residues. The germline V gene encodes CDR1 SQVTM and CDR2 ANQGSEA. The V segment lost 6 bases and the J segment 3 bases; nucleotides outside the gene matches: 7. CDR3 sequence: CSVPTGVDTGELFF. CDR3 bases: TGCAGCGTCCCAACAGGGGTGGACACCGGGGAGCTGTTTTTT.

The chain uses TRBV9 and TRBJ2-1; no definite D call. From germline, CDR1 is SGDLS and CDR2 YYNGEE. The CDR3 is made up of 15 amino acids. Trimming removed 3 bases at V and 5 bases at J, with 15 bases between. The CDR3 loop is CASSANSLINNEQFF. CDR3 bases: TGTGCCAGCAGCGCAAACAGTTTAATAAACAATGAGCAGTTCTTC.